The clone carrying this T cell receptor (beta chain) was counted at least ten times. TCRdb reprocessed the 5' RACE reads with MiXCR, giving one entry per CDR3 protein. The sample shows tens of thousands of distinct CDR3 sequences, 11% of them seen only once. This record comes from a study of early T cells in non-severe SARS-CoV-2 infection. Study-wide background: The input, bulk RNA from unsorted whole blood, was sequenced, and chains were unpaired.

The CDR3 is 13 residues long. From germline, CDR1 is WSHSY and CDR2 SAAADI. The ends were cut back, 6 bases at V and 4 bases at J, with 12 bases in the middle. The gene calls are TRBV10-2 and TRBJ1-1, with D maybe TRBD1 (6 bases). Sequencing input: whole blood. This sequence was found in an adult who was a healthcare worker with PCR-confirmed SARS-CoV-2 infection or an uninfected control (not recorded which). The CDR3 sequence: CASRNRASTEAFF. CDR3 sequence (DNA): TGCGCCAGCAGAAACAGGGCGAGCACTGAAGCTTTCTTT.